The 24 T cell receptor beta chains below come from one sample, sequenced in a study of a mutant IDH1 vaccine in newly diagnosed glioma. Clones were sequenced by immunoSEQ multiplex PCR, and TCRdb holds only the in-frame ones, with some missing. Of about 83,000 clones listed, roughly four fifths were seen once; the top ten hold approximately 5%. Antigen specificity for these receptors is unknown. Time point noted: week 47, end of study. A single vaccine dose contained 300 ug of mutant IDH1 20-mer peptide, and topical imiquimod was used with it. Sequenced here: PBMCs, sampled from a glioma patient whose treatment included an IDH1 peptide vaccine. The origin of the receptors is a man in his forties or fifties with glioma.

As regards this clone: The junction departs from germline at one end; a sequencing error may be responsible. The V gene is TRBV7-2, the J gene TRBJ2-1; 10 bases are a match to TRBD2. CDR3 size: 12 residues. Germline CDR1 reads SGHTA; CDR2 reads FQGNSA. This chain's CDR3 is CASSFPGLATLF. CDR3 nucleotides: TGTGCCAGCAGCTTCCCGGGACTAGCGACCCTCTTC. Supplemented by reference TRBV7-2 and TRBJ2-1, the full variable domain reads GAGVSQSPSNKVTEKGKDVELRCDPISGHTALYWYRQSLGQGLEFLIYFQGNSAPDKSGLPSDRFSAERTGGSVSTLTIQRTQQEDSAVYLCASSFPGLATLFGPGTRLTVL.

V is TRBV5-4 and J is TRBJ1-1; D might be TRBD1 (6 bases). V was pared by 2 bases and J by 1 base, with 9 bases between. Germline V lookup: CDR1 SGHNT, CDR2 YYREEE (reference sequence). This CDR3 is built from 14 residues. CDR3 in amino acids: CASSFGQPNTEAFF. In DNA, the CDR3 is TGTGCCAGCAGCTTCGGACAGCCGAACACTGAAGCTTTCTTT. Filled out from reference TRBV5-4 and TRBJ1-1, the complete variable domain reads ETGVTQSPTHLIKTRGQQVTLRCSSQSGHNTVSWYQQALGQGPQFIFQYYREEENGRGNFPPRFSGLQFPNYSSELNVNALELDDSALYLCASSFGQPNTEAFFGQGTRLTVV.

V usage is TRBV15 and J usage is TRBJ2-6, with 10 bases identical to TRBD2. Germline assignment: CDR1 LNHNV and CDR2 YYDKDF (reference sequence). Trimming removed 4 bases from V and 0 bases from J; junction bases left unmatched: 15. CDR3 length equals 21 residues. CDR3 sequence reads: CATSTPLDSGGTNSGANVLTF. The CDR3, as DNA: TGTGCCACCAGCACCCCCTTGGATAGCGGGGGGACTAACTCTGGGGCCAACGTCCTGACTTTC.

This chain uses TRBV5-8 with TRBJ2-3; TRBD1 aligns across 7 bases. Germline V gene data show CDR1 as SGHTS and CDR2 as YDEGEE. With V trimmed by 2 bases and J by 11 bases, 8 bases remained unmatched. The CDR3 is 13 residues long. The CDR3 is CASSFGQASGQYF. CDR3 DNA sequence: TGTGCCAGCAGCTTCGGACAGGCCAGTGGGCAGTATTTT.

The chain joins TRBV25-1 to TRBJ1-1, with D possibly TRBD1 on 5 matching bases. The V end lost 6 bases, the J end lost 1 base, and 12 bases lay between the germline ends. The V gene's germline CDR1 is MGHDK and CDR2 SYGVNS. The CDR3 loop spans 14 amino acids. In DNA, the CDR3 is TGTGCCAGCAGCTCAGGGACCAAGAACACTGAAGCTTTCTTT. Protein product: CASSSGTKNTEAFF.

The gene calls are TRBV2 and TRBJ2-3; D unclear. V was cut by 7 bases and J by 6 bases, with 5 bases left in between. The germline CDR1 and CDR2 sequences are SNHLY and FYNNEI. This CDR3 contains 10 residues. As DNA, the CDR3 is TGTGCCAGCACGTCGGATACGCAGTATTTT. This gives the protein CASTSDTQYF.

This rearrangement joins TRBV4-2 to TRBJ2-7; unclear D gene. Germline-derived CDR1 and CDR2 are LGHNA and YNFKEQ. CDR3 size: 13 residues. Trimming stripped 5 bases from V and 3 bases from J, with 11 bases between. The CDR3 here is CASSLEVDYEQYF. The CDR3 DNA is TGTGCCAGCAGCTTGGAAGTGGACTACGAGCAGTACTTC.

The rearrangement joins TRBV20-1 to TRBJ2-7, with D possibly TRBD1 on 5 matching bases. The CDR3 consists of 11 residues. CDR1 and CDR2 from the germline V gene are DFQATT and SNEGSKA (reference sequence). V lost 7 bases, J lost 2 bases, and 9 bases lay in between. Here the CDR3 reads CSVGLAYEQYF. Written as DNA, the CDR3 is TGCAGTGTGGGGCTAGCCTACGAGCAGTACTTC.

The rearrangement uses TRBV19 and TRBJ2-2; 10 nucleotides match TRBD2. Germline lookup yields CDR1 LNHDA and CDR2 SQIVND (reference sequence). J was trimmed by 7 bases and V by 6 bases; bases with no gene match: 11. The CDR3 runs 16 residues. The CDR3 DNA is TGTGCCAGTAGGGTCCTAGCGGGGGTCGTAGGCGGGGAGCTGTTTTTT. Residues: CASRVLAGVVGGELFF.

The CDR3 DNA is TGCGCCAGCATTGGGGCCGGGACGGACTCTGGAAACACCATATATTTT. Translation: CASIGAGTDSGNTIYF. The genes are TRBV10-2 and TRBJ1-3; the D gene is possibly TRBD1 (5 bases). The germline V and J ends were trimmed by 7 bases and 0 bases, with 16 bases remaining between them. This CDR3 region has 16 residues. CDR1 is WSHSY, CDR2 SAAADI, per germline.

The chain carries TRBV27 and TRBJ2-1; 12 nucleotides agree with TRBD2. Germline-derived CDR1 and CDR2 are MNHEY and SMNVEV (reference sequence). Trimming took 0 bases from V and 14 from J; bases not matched to a gene: 5. The CDR3 totals 14 residues. Here the CDR3 reads CASSLSTSGSSEFF. The DNA for the CDR3 is TGTGCCAGCAGTTTATCGACTAGCGGGAGTTCTGAGTTCTTC.

This clone appeared once. The chain recombines TRBV7-2 with TRBJ2-5; the match to TRBD2 covers 15 bases. The junction had 5 bases not matched to a gene; V was cut back by 5 bases and J by 4 bases. The CDR3 length is 16 residues. CDR1 and CDR2 from the germline V gene are SGHTA and FQGNSA. CDR3 bases: TGTGCCAGCAGCACGCCGGGACTAGCGGGGGGAGAGACCCAGTACTTC. Protein: CASSTPGLAGGETQYF.

The gene calls are TRBV4-3 and TRBJ2-7; possibly TRBD2 for D (6 bases). This CDR3 has 15 residues. The germline V and J ends were trimmed by 0 bases and 2 bases, with 11 bases remaining between them. Germline CDR1 reads LGHNA; CDR2 reads YSLEER. CDR3 residues: CASSQEEGPTYEQYF. Written as DNA, the CDR3 is TGCGCCAGCAGCCAAGAGGAGGGGCCCACCTACGAGCAGTACTTC.

Concerning this clone itself: Because the CDR3 is missing its conserved closing phenylalanine or tryptophan, this is likely a read error. No DNA is shown, since the ends of the CDR3 on it are uncertain; the CDR3 is the one TCRdb lists. This chain's CDR3 is CASSPKDRAPSEV. The chain is built from TRBV18 and TRBJ2-3; TRBD1 reflects the table's D call only, with no check against the DNA. Germline values: CDR1 KGHSH, CDR2 LQKENI. The CDR3 contains 13 residues when both ends are counted.

CDR3 in amino acids: CASSESDTSFSYEQFF. For the CDR3, the DNA is TGCGCCAGCAGTGAGTCTGATACTAGCTTTAGCTATGAGCAGTTCTTC. This rearrangement joins TRBV10-2 to TRBJ2-1; maybe TRBD2 (6 bases). The germline CDR1 and CDR2 sequences are WSHSY and SAAADI. The CDR3 extends over 16 amino acids. V was clipped by 0 bases and J by 8 bases, with 17 bases between them.

The V call is TRBV27, the J call TRBJ2-7, with 9 bases aligning to TRBD2. The CDR3 extends over 15 amino acids. CDR1 and CDR2 from the germline V gene are MNHEY and SMNVEV (reference sequence). The junction had 10 bases not matched to a gene; V was cut back by 5 bases and J by 5 bases. This CDR3 reads CASSPLRAGGHEQYF. The CDR3 nucleotides are TGTGCCAGCAGTCCCCTGCGAGCGGGAGGCCACGAGCAGTACTTC.

V gene TRBV5-6 combines with J gene TRBJ2-2, with 9 nucleotides matching TRBD2. Germline CDR1 and CDR2: SGHDT and YYEEEE. V dropped 4 bases and J dropped 4; count of bases not matched to a gene: 5. There are 15 residues in the CDR3. In DNA, the CDR3 is TGTGCCAGCAGCACAGGACTAGCGAGCACCGGGGAGCTGTTTTTT. Translating it yields CASSTGLASTGELFF.

The chain combines TRBV27 with TRBJ2-4; TRBD1 is a possible D gene (5 bases). Deletions cut 6 bases from V and 9 bases from J, with 18 bases between. The CDR3 totals 14 residues. Per the germline V gene, CDR1 is MNHEY and CDR2 is SMNVEV (reference sequence). CDR3 sequence: CASSFSIGHSIQYF. The CDR3 bases are TGTGCCAGCAGCTTTTCGATCGGACATAGCATTCAGTACTTC.

This clone was seen more than once but under ten times. The chain is built from TRBV15 and TRBJ1-3; D perhaps matches TRBD1 (5 bases). With 8 bases removed from V and 0 bases from J, the gap between germline ends came to 5 bases. The CDR3 totals 12 residues. The V gene's germline CDR1 is LNHNV and CDR2 YYDKDF (reference sequence). The DNA of the CDR3 is TGTGCCACCGGGGGCTCTGGAAACACCATATATTTT. This translates into CATGGSGNTIYF.

The chain recombines TRBV6-5 with TRBJ2-2, with D possibly being TRBD2 (5 bases). V lost 0 bases and J 6 bases, leaving 14 bases between the germline ends. In germline, CDR1 is MNHEY, CDR2 SVGAGI. There are 16 residues in the CDR3. The CDR3 reads CASSYSAGEAPGELFF. The CDR3, as DNA: TGTGCCAGCAGTTACTCGGCGGGCGAGGCTCCCGGGGAGCTGTTTTTT.

The CDR3 region has the DNA TGTGCCTGGAGTGTAATGGGACTAGTGAAGGGGAATGAGCAGTTCTTC. It yields the protein CAWSVMGLVKGNEQFF. This chain joins TRBV30 and TRBJ2-1, with TRBD2 matching 8 bases. CDR1 GTSNPN and CDR2 SVGIG come from the germline V gene (reference sequence). Losses at the gene ends were 0 bases for V and 7 bases for J; bases not matched to a gene: 11. The CDR3 is 16 amino acids.

The chain carries TRBV11-2 and TRBJ1-5, with 7 nucleotides matching TRBD1. The CDR3 consists of 13 residues. With V trimmed by 5 bases and J by 6 bases, 4 bases remained unmatched. Germline V gene sequence: CDR1 SGHAT, CDR2 FQNNGV. CDR3 region: CASSPDRVQPQHF. The CDR3 DNA is TGTGCCAGCAGCCCCGACAGGGTTCAGCCCCAGCATTTT.

V is TRBV11-2 and J is TRBJ2-1, with a weak D call TRBD2 (7 bases). Germline V gene lookup returns CDR1 SGHAT and CDR2 FQNNGV. Trimming removed 5 bases at V and 10 bases at J, with 18 bases between. This CDR3 spans 14 amino acids. CDR3 nucleotides: TGTGCCAGCAGCCAGCGCGCGGGGGCGGGGGAGCAGTTCTTC. Protein: CASSQRAGAGEQFF.

CDR3 loop: CASSITRASTDTQYF. CDR3 DNA: TGTGCCAGCAGCATTACTCGAGCAAGCACAGATACGCAGTATTTT. The chain links TRBV6-5 to TRBJ2-3; no clear D gene. CDR3 length equals 15 residues. Germline V gives CDR1 MNHEY, CDR2 SVGAGI. V dropped 6 bases and J dropped 0 bases, with 13 bases sitting between them.